A selection of T cell receptor beta chains follows, all from one sample in a study of T cell repertoires in cytomegalovirus infection. Their recognized antigens are unknown. TCRdb independently ran MiXCR on the reads; one entry per CDR3 protein. The table lists some 940,000 distinct CDR3 sequences, roughly 30% of them singletons. The specimen was cultured CD8+ T cells from PBMCs, collected from culture after CMV antigen stimulation. These receptors originate from a human donor in good health (CMV status not recorded). Some clones in this sample may be carry-over from other donors' samples. CDR3s include the opening cysteine and the closing phenylalanine or tryptophan. A D gene is named only where the DNA matches it firmly. Clone size is stated in some rows and not others, as once, few, many or a class when expanded.

cdr3_nt	cdr3_aa	clone_size	v_call	j_call	cdr3_length	d_call
TGTGCCAGCAGCTTAGGAGGAGGGACAGGGCTGAACGAGCAGTACTTC	CASSLGGGTGLNEQYF	few	TRBV7-6	TRBJ2-7	16	TRBD1
TGTGCCAGCAGAACCGGACAGGGCTGGGGGGCGAACACTGAAGCTTTCTTT	CASRTGQGWGANTEAFF	few	TRBV6-5	TRBJ1-1	17	TRBD1
TGTGCCAGCAGTTTTAGTAGTAAGGCGACAGGGGGACCGGAGCAGTTCTTC	CASSFSSKATGGPEQFF	-	TRBV27	TRBJ2-1	17	TRBD1
TGTGCCAGCAGTTTTGGGGACACTTGGGAGACCCAGTACTTC	CASSFGDTWETQYF	few	TRBV12-3/TRBV12-4	TRBJ2-5	14	-
TGTGCCAGCAGCCCAACAACTAGCGGGAGATATTACGAGCAGTACTTC	CASSPTTSGRYYEQYF	few	TRBV11-1	TRBJ2-7	16	TRBD2
TGTGCCAGCAGTTTGACAGGTAGCCAGCCCCAGCATTTT	CASSLTGSQPQHF	-	TRBV28	TRBJ1-5	13	-
TGTGCCAGCAGCTTAGCGTTAGGGGACTGGATGGGAACGGAGTTCTTC	CASSLALGDWMGTEFF	-	TRBV7-9	TRBJ2-1	16	-
TGTGCCAGCACCCGCGCGGGGGGCACAGATACGCAGTATTTT	CASTRAGGTDTQYF	many	TRBV7-6	TRBJ2-3	14	TRBD2
TGTGCCAGCAGCGCGACCTTGGAGACCTTCAATGAGCAGTTCTTC	CASSATLETFNEQFF	few	TRBV7-6	TRBJ2-1	15	-
TGTGCCAGCAGTTTAGGCCCGGGCCGATCGGATGAGCAGTTCTTC	CASSLGPGRSDEQFF	few	TRBV12-3/TRBV12-4	TRBJ2-1	15	-
TGTGCCAGCAGCTTTTCAGGGGCCGCAGGGAAGACCCAGTACTTC	CASSFSGAAGKTQYF	-	TRBV5-6	TRBJ2-5	15	-
TGTGCCAGCAACCTACCCGCGGGACTGAACACTGAAGCTTTCTTT	CASNLPAGLNTEAFF	-	TRBV7-9	TRBJ1-1	15	-
TGTGCCAGTAGTATAAATAGCGGGGGGATCTACGAGCAGTACTTC	CASSINSGGIYEQYF	-	TRBV19	TRBJ2-7	15	TRBD2
TGTGCCACCCGGCCCCCTCGGGGACGGGGCACAGATACGCAGTATTTT	CATRPPRGRGTDTQYF	-	TRBV5-8	TRBJ2-3	16	-
TGTGCCAGCAGCTTAGGGTTGGCAGTTTATGGCTACACCTTC	CASSLGLAVYGYTF	-	TRBV13	TRBJ1-2	14	-
TGTGCCGCACCCCGAGGGACAGGGGATTGGGAGCAGTTCTTC	CAAPRGTGDWEQFF	-	TRBV7-9	TRBJ2-1	14	TRBD1
TGTGCCAGCAGCCATAGCGGGGGGTCGTACGAGCAGTACTTC	CASSHSGGSYEQYF	-	TRBV7-6	TRBJ2-7	14	TRBD2